These 3 T cell receptor beta chains came from one sample sequenced in a study of cytomegalovirus exposure and HLA in healthy donors. The PCR used 60 Vbeta and 13 Jbeta primers. Profiled with immunoSEQ multiplex PCR; TCRdb holds only in-frame clones, not every one. The data show around 100,000 clones, 81% seen once. The specimen was PBMCs. Receptor source: a woman between 70 and 85 years old in good health and CMV-seropositive.

This clone has just one count. The rearrangement links TRBV28 to TRBJ2-7, with 11 bases lining up with TRBD1. CDR1 and CDR2 (germline): MDHEN, SYDVKM. Unmatched junction bases numbered 13, after V lost 1 base and J lost 2 bases. The CDR3 sequence is 19 residues long. CDR3 protein: CASSLFGLPPGQGAYEQYF. The CDR3 nucleotides are TGTGCCAGCAGTTTATTCGGACTGCCGCCGGGACAGGGGGCCTACGAGCAGTACTTC.

This rearrangement joins TRBV15 to TRBJ2-2; D remains ambiguous. The V gene lost 0 bases and the J gene lost 1 base, with 15 bases spanning the gap. Germline V gene lookup returns CDR1 LNHNV and CDR2 YYDKDF (reference sequence). There are 18 residues in the CDR3. The CDR3 loop reads CATSRDRPGGRNTGELFF. The CDR3 bases are TGTGCCACCAGCAGAGATCGTCCGGGTGGTAGGAACACCGGGGAGCTGTTTTTT.

The rearrangement uses TRBV4-1 and TRBJ2-3, with D possibly TRBD2 on 7 matching bases. Trimming pared 5 bases from V and 2 bases from J, leaving 11 bases between. Germline V gives CDR1 MGHRA, CDR2 YSYEKL. The CDR3 consists of 14 residues. Written as DNA, the CDR3 is TGCGCCAGCAGCAAGCGGGACAACACAGATACGCAGTATTTT. Translating it yields CASSKRDNTDTQYF.